Below, 10 T cell receptor beta chains from the same sample are listed, as sequenced in a study of control samples from healthy donors and cancer patients. TCRdb's copy holds only in-frame clones and misses some; the assay was immunoSEQ multiplex PCR. The sample yields 100,000 to 150,000 clones, approximately 90% seen once. Sequencing used blood. The receptors were gathered from a man aged 40-49 years in good health.

This clone showed up just once. V usage is TRBV19 and J usage is TRBJ2-1; 8 bases are a match to TRBD2. V trimming: 5 bases; J trimming: 0 bases; junction bases outside the gene matches: 6. The CDR3 has 16 amino acids. The germline gives CDR1 LNHDA, CDR2 SQIVND (reference sequence). The CDR3 bases are TGTGCCAGTAGTCCGAGCGGGGGCTTCTCCTACAATGAGCAGTTCTTC. Its protein is CASSPSGGFSYNEQFF.

The chain has TRBV5-4 and TRBJ2-3; 7 bases line up with TRBD2. Germline lookup yields CDR1 SGHNT and CDR2 YYREEE (reference sequence). Trimming took 2 bases from V and 10 from J; bases not matched to a gene: 10. There are 14 residues in the CDR3. In DNA form, the CDR3 reads TGTGCCAGCAGCTTTGGGGGGGACGGAAGGGCGCAGTATTTT. Amino acids: CASSFGGDGRAQYF.

This clone was seen once. The chain joins TRBV3-1 (or the pseudogene TRBV3-2) to TRBJ1-5, with 10 positions matching TRBD1. Germline V lookup: CDR1 LGHDT, CDR2 YNNKEL (reference sequence). The CDR3 extends over 16 amino acids. V trimming: 4 bases; J trimming: 4 bases; junction bases outside the gene matches: 7. The CDR3 sequence is CASSLGTGDGNQPQHF. CDR3 coding DNA: TGTGCCAGCAGCCTCGGGACAGGGGATGGGAATCAGCCCCAGCATTTT.

This rearrangement joins TRBV12-3 or TRBV12-4 to TRBJ2-4, with D maybe TRBD2 (6 bases). There are 12 residues in the CDR3. Trimming shortened V by 7 bases and J by 8 bases, and 12 bases separated the two germline ends. The CDR3 DNA follows: TGTGCCAGCACCCTGGGGGGATACATTCAGTACTTC. The encoded protein is CASTLGGYIQYF.

V gene TRBV5-5 combines with J gene TRBJ2-7; D is unresolved. Germline CDR1 is SGHKS and CDR2 is YYEKEE (reference sequence). V lost 1 base and J lost 6, with 8 bases in between. The CDR3 covers 12 residues. CDR3 DNA sequence: TGTGCCAGCAGCTTGTCTGGGCCCGAGCAGTACTTC. It is translated as CASSLSGPEQYF.

The V call is TRBV7-8, the J call TRBJ2-2, with 9 bases lining up with TRBD2. CDR3 size: 18 residues. Germline loops: CDR1 SGHVS, CDR2 FQNEAQ. The V segment lost 5 bases and the J segment 4 bases; nucleotides outside the gene matches: 14. CDR3 bases: TGTGCCAGCAGCAACGAAAGGCTAGCGGGGAGAGGCACCGGGGAGCTGTTTTTT. This encodes CASSNERLAGRGTGELFF.

The CDR3 DNA follows: TGTGCCAGTAGTATGACAGGGGACTATGGCTACACCTTC. It encodes CASSMTGDYGYTF. The chain combines TRBV19 with TRBJ1-2; TRBD1 matches 8 bases. V trimming: 3 bases; J trimming: 3 bases; junction bases outside the gene matches: 0. The CDR3 loop spans 13 amino acids. Germline loops: CDR1 LNHDA, CDR2 SQIVND (reference sequence).

In nucleotides, the CDR3 is TGTGCCAGCAGTTACGGAGCGGGGGGCTTCAGCGCCAACGAGCAGTACTTC. Protein: CASSYGAGGFSANEQYF. The rearrangement joins TRBV6-2 or TRBV6-3 to TRBJ2-7; 9 bases align to TRBD2. CDR1 is MNHEY and CDR2 is SVGEGT in the germline V gene. The CDR3 is 17 residues long. Germline trimming cut 2 bases from V and 5 bases from J; bases unmatched to any gene: 13.

This sequence joins TRBV6-6 and TRBJ2-1; 12 bases are a match to TRBD2. CDR3 length: 16 amino acids. V was clipped by 0 bases and J by 9 bases; unmatched bases: 6. Germline V gene sequence: CDR1 MNHNY, CDR2 SVGAGI (reference sequence). CDR3 bases: TGTGCCAGCAGTTACTCGCTAGCGGGGGGGCCTGGTGAGCAGTTCTTC. Protein sequence: CASSYSLAGGPGEQFF.

The rearrangement uses TRBV7-9 and TRBJ1-2; D is ambiguous. There are 12 residues in the CDR3. Germline CDR1 SEHNR, CDR2 FQNEAQ (reference sequence). Trimming left V 5 bases short and J 0 bases short, with 4 bases between. The CDR3 loop reads CASSPSNYGYTF. For the CDR3, the DNA is TGTGCCAGCAGCCCATCTAACTATGGCTACACCTTC.